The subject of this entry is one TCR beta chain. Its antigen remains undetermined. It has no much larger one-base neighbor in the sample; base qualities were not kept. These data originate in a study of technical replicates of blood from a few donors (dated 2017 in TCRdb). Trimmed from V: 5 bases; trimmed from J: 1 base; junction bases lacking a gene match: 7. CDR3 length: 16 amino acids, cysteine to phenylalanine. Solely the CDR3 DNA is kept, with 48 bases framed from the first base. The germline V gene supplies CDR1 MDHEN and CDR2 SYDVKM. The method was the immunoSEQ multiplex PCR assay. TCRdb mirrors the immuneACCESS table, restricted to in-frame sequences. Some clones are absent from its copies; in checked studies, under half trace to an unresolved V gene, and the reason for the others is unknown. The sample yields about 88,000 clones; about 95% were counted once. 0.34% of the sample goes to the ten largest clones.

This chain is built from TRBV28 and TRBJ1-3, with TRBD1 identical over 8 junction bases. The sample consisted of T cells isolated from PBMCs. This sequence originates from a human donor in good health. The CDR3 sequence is CASSVAGTGSGNTIYF. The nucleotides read TGTGCCAGCAGTGTGGCCGGGACAGGTTCTGGAAACACCATATATTTT.